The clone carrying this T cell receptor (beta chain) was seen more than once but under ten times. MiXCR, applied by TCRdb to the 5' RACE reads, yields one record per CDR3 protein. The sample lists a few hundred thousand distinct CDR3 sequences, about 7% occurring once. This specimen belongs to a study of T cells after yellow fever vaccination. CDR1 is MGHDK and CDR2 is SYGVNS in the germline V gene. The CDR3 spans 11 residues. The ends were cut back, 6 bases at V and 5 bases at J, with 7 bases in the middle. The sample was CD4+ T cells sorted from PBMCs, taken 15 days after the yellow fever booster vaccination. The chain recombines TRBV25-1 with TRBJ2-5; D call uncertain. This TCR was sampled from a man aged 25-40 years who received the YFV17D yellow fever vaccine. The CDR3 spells CASSQFETQYF. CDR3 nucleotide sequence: TGTGCCAGCAGCCAGTTCGAGACCCAGTACTTC.